This T cell receptor (beta chain) was profiled in a study of radiation and T cells in renal cell carcinoma. Looking at the study overall: Nephrectomy followed 15 Gy stereotactic body radiation by 4 weeks. Broader study findings: From baseline, blood top tumor clonotypes peaked at 2 weeks post-radiation.

This clone was recorded once. What it binds is unknown. Profiled with immunoSEQ multiplex PCR; TCRdb holds only in-frame clones, not every one. The profile shows approximately 49,000 clones, about 80% of them singletons. Time point noted: blood 2 weeks post-SBRT. Treatment specified: 15 Gy SBRT to primary tumor, nephrectomy 4 weeks later. The tumor was a clear cell renal cell carcinoma. Trimming removed 5 bases at V and 3 bases at J, with 17 bases between. The CDR3 has 16 residues. Germline V lookup: CDR1 LNHDA, CDR2 SQIVND (reference sequence). The sequencing here drew on blood, taken from a patient whose treatment included radiotherapy and nephrectomy. The receptor's source is a woman in her seventies with renal cell carcinoma. J is TRBJ1-5 and V is TRBV19, with D possibly matching TRBD1 (6 bases). CDR3 protein: CASSPGALHVNQPQHF. The CDR3 DNA follows: TGTGCCAGTAGTCCGGGGGCTCTCCATGTCAATCAGCCCCAGCATTTT.